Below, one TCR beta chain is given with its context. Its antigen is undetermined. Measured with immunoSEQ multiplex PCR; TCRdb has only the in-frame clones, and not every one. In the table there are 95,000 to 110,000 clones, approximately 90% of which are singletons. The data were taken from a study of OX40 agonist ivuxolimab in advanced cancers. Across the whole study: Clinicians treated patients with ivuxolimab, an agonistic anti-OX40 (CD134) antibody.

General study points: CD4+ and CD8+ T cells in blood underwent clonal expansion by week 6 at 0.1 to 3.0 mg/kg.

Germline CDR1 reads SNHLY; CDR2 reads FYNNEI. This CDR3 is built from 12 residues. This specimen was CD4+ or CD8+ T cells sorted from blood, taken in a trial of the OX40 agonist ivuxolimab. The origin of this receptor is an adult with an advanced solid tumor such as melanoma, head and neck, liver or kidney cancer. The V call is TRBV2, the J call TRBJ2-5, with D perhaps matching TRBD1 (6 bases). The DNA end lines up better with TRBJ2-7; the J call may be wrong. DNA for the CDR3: TGTGCCAGCAGGACAGGCTCCTACGAGCAGTACTTC. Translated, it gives CASRTGSYEQYF.